The T cell receptor beta chain described here comes from a study of graft-versus-host responses after intestinal transplantation. Germline CDR1 is SGHRS and CDR2 is YFSETQ. CDR3 length: 15 residues. As regards this clone: At one end, the junction sequence differs from germline, possibly due to a read error.

Only in-frame clones appear in the TCRdb table, and some are missing; sequencing was by immunoSEQ multiplex PCR. The sample lists some 13,000 clones, 70% to 90% occurring once. This clonotype was obtained from a human patient who received an intestinal transplant, so some T cells may come from the graft donor. Sequencing was performed on PBMCs, taken after intestinal transplantation. The chain joins TRBV5-1 to TRBJ2-7, with D perhaps matching TRBD1 or TRBD2 (5 bases each). In DNA form, the CDR3 reads TGTGCCAGCAGCTTGGCCGACGGGGCGTACTACGAGCAGTACTTC. This codes for CASSLADGAYYEQYF.